Following are 14 T cell receptor beta chains from one sample sequenced in a study of early T cells in non-severe SARS-CoV-2 infection. TCRdb reanalysed the 5' RACE reads using MiXCR and keeps one entry per CDR3 protein. The sample contains 25,000 to 35,000 distinct CDR3 sequences, 5% to 6.5% of which appear only once. What was sequenced was whole blood. All receptors derive from an adult who was a healthcare worker with PCR-confirmed SARS-CoV-2 infection or an uninfected control (not recorded which).

This clonotype has ten or more counts. The rearrangement links TRBV30 to TRBJ1-2; no firm D call. Germline CDR1 GTSNPN, CDR2 SVGIG (reference sequence). V lost 2 bases to trimming and J lost 4 bases, with 14 bases between them. CDR3 length: 14 residues. CDR3 region: CAWSSRRDLYGYTF. The CDR3 DNA reads as TGTGCCTGGAGTTCCCGCCGGGATCTCTATGGCTACACCTTC. The full variable domain, rest sourced from reference TRBV30 and TRBJ1-2, is SQTIHQWPATLVQPVGSPLSLECTVEGTSNPNLYWYRQAAGRGLQLLFYSVGIGQISSEVPQNLSASRPQDRQFILSSKKLLLSDSGFYLCAWSSRRDLYGYTFGSGTRLTVV.

This clonotype showed up many times. This chain uses TRBV29-1 with TRBJ2-6; D tentatively reads TRBD1 or TRBD2 (6 bases each). CDR3 length: 14 amino acids. Germline assignment: CDR1 SQVTM and CDR2 ANQGSEA. With 4 bases removed from V and 2 bases from J, the gap between germline ends came to 9 bases. CDR3 sequence: CSVVGGTGANVLTF. CDR3 DNA: TGCAGCGTTGTCGGGGGCACTGGGGCCAACGTCCTGACTTTC.

The chain carries TRBV5-1 and TRBJ2-5, with 8 bases that match TRBD1. V shed 5 bases and J 5 bases; nucleotides not matched to a gene: 11. The CDR3 length is 15 residues. Germline V gene data show CDR1 as SGHRS and CDR2 as YFSETQ. The CDR3 DNA reads TGCGCCAGCAGATCGGGACAGGTCTCGGGGGAGACCCAGTACTTC. The encoded protein is CASRSGQVSGETQYF. Full variable domain (rest looked up from reference TRBV5-1 and TRBJ2-5): KAGVTQTPRYLIKTRGQQVTLSCSPISGHRSVSWYQQTPGQGLQFLFEYFSETQRNKGNFPGRFSGRQFSNSRSEMNVSTLELGDSALYLCASRSGQVSGETQYFGPGTRLLVL.

In its sample, this clonotype was seen many times. The chain carries TRBV6-5 and TRBJ2-7; 8 bases line up with TRBD2. In germline, CDR1 is MNHEY, CDR2 SVGAGI. CDR3 length: 16 amino acids. V shed 5 bases, J shed 3 bases, and the junction held 12 bases outside the gene matches. CDR3 loop: CASSTSAGGTNYEQYF. In nucleotides, the CDR3 is TGTGCCAGCAGTACCTCCGCGGGGGGAACCAACTACGAGCAGTACTTC.

By its share, this clonotype is medium-sized. The chain has TRBV7-8 and TRBJ2-3; 12 bases line up with TRBD2. The V gene's germline CDR1 is SGHVS and CDR2 FQNEAQ. The CDR3 consists of 20 residues. Trimming removed 5 bases from V and 6 bases from J; junction bases left unmatched: 21. The CDR3 DNA is TGTGCCAGCAGCATACGGGACACCTTCCCGGGACTAGCGGGTACGGATACGCAGTATTTT. Protein: CASSIRDTFPGLAGTDTQYF.

The table lists this clonotype with many counts. This rearrangement joins TRBV3-1 to TRBJ1-1; 10 nucleotides align to TRBD1. There are 14 residues in the CDR3. After removal of 1 base from V and 12 bases from J, the junction contained 8 bases not matched to a gene. Germline values: CDR1 LGHDT, CDR2 YNNKEL (reference sequence). In nucleotides, the CDR3 is TGTGCCAGCAGCCAAGGACAGGGGGCCCGAGGTACTTTCTTT. Amino acids: CASSQGQGARGTFF.

The chain uses TRBV18 and TRBJ2-7, with TRBD1 identical over 7 bases. CDR3 length: 14 residues. The V gene's germline CDR1 is KGHSH and CDR2 LQKENI. J was trimmed by 3 bases and V by 3 bases; bases with no gene match: 5. The CDR3 loop reads CASSPSRDSYEQYF. The CDR3 DNA follows: TGTGCCAGCTCACCCTCCCGGGACAGCTACGAGCAGTACTTC.

The chain uses TRBV11-3 and TRBJ1-1; D not resolved. Deletions cut 1 base from V and 0 bases from J, with 3 bases between. Germline CDR1 is SGHNT and CDR2 is YENEEA. This CDR3 is built from 13 residues. The DNA for the CDR3 is TGTGCCAGCAGCTTAGGACTGAACACTGAAGCTTTCTTT. Protein: CASSLGLNTEAFF.

This clonotype was seen more than once but under ten times. The CDR3 nucleotides read TGTGCCTGGAGTTCGAACAGGGATACGCCGCAGTACTTC. It yields the protein CAWSSNRDTPQYF. The chain recombines TRBV30 with TRBJ2-7; tentative D call: TRBD1 (6 bases). Germline V gene data show CDR1 as GTSNPN and CDR2 as SVGIG (reference sequence). The CDR3 sequence is 13 residues long. V was pared by 2 bases and J by 9 bases, with 17 bases between.

This clonotype was seen repeatedly, ten times or more. The rearrangement uses TRBV4-3 and TRBJ1-3, with D hard to call. Trimming pared 0 bases from V and 5 bases from J, leaving 5 bases between. Looked up from germline, CDR1 is LGHNA and CDR2 is YSLEER. This CDR3 comprises 13 residues. The CDR3 region is CASSQDIRNTIYF. The CDR3 region has the DNA TGCGCCAGCAGCCAAGATATCAGAAACACCATATATTTT.

The CDR3 DNA reads as TGCGCCAGCAGCCCACGGACGACTGCTTCCTACGAGCAGTACTTC. It translates to CASSPRTTASYEQYF. The chain uses TRBV4-1 and TRBJ2-7; D is unresolved. Germline CDR1 reads MGHRA; CDR2 reads YSYEKL. This CDR3 comprises 15 residues. V dropped 4 bases and J dropped 1 base, with 14 bases sitting between them.

Only a few counts were recorded for this clonotype. The chain recombines TRBV29-1 with TRBJ2-2; D is unresolved. CDR3 length: 14 amino acids. Between the trimmed V and J ends, which lost 1 base and 2 bases, there was a span of 8 bases. Germline loops: CDR1 SQVTM, CDR2 ANQGSEA. The CDR3 region is CSVEVQLNTGELFF. CDR3 coding DNA: TGCAGCGTTGAAGTGCAGCTCAACACCGGGGAGCTGTTTTTT.

In this sample, this clonotype turned up many times. This CDR3 reads CASSQGPGNQPQHF. DNA for the CDR3: TGTGCCAGCAGCCAGGGGCCTGGCAATCAGCCCCAGCATTTT. This rearrangement joins TRBV3-1 to TRBJ1-5, with a tentative D call TRBD1 (5 bases). V lost 3 bases and J 2 bases, leaving 8 bases between the germline ends. CDR3 size: 14 residues. From germline, CDR1 is LGHDT and CDR2 YNNKEL (reference sequence).

At least ten counts were recorded for this clonotype. This chain links TRBV5-1 with TRBJ1-6; 7 nucleotides align to TRBD1. Germline CDR1 and CDR2: SGHRS and YFSETQ. V lost 5 bases and J lost 7; bases outside the gene matches: 9. The CDR3 loop spans 15 amino acids. The CDR3 loop is CASRAGQSTNSPLHF. DNA of the CDR3: TGCGCCAGCAGAGCGGGACAGAGTACCAATTCACCCCTCCACTTT.